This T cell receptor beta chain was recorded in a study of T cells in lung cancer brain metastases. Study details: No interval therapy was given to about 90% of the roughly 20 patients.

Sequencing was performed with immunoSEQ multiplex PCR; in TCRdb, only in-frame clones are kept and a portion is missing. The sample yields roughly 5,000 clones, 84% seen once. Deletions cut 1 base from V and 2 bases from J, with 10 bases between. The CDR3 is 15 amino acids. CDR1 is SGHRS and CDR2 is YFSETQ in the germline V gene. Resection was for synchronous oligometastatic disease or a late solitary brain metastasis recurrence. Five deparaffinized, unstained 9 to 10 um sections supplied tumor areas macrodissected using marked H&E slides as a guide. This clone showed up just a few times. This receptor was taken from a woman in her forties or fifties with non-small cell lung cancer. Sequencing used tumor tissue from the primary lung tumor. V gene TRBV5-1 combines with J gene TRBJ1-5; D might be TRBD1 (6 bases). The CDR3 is CASSLQGLGNQPQHF. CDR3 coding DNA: TGCGCCAGCAGCTTGCAGGGGTTGGGCAATCAGCCCCAGCATTTT. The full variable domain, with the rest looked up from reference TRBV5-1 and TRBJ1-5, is KAGVTQTPRYLIKTRGQQVTLSCSPISGHRSVSWYQQTPGQGLQFLFEYFSETQRNKGNFPGRFSGRQFSNSRSEMNVSTLELGDSALYLCASSLQGLGNQPQHFGDGTRLSIL.